This TCR beta chain was sequenced in a study of T cell responses to AZD1222 COVID-19 vaccine. From germline, CDR1 is SGDLS and CDR2 YYNGEE. V was cut by 1 base and J by 1 base, with 6 bases left in between. The CDR3 covers 15 residues. Here immunoSEQ multiplex PCR was the method, and the copy in TCRdb shows in-frame clones only, minus some. The sample carries 60,000 to 100,000 clones, 92% recorded once. The genes are TRBV9 and TRBJ2-6; tentative D call: TRBD1 (5 bases). Material: peripheral blood, obtained on day 0 of MenACWY control vaccination. The clonotype was recovered from an adult in good health. CDR3 nucleotide sequence: TGTGCCAGCAGCGTATCAGGGTCTGGGGCCAACGTCCTGACTTTC. Translating it yields CASSVSGSGANVLTF.